Each of the 8 T cell receptor beta chains below was sequenced from the same sample in a study of cytomegalovirus exposure and HLA in healthy donors. Measured with immunoSEQ multiplex PCR; TCRdb has only the in-frame clones, and not every one. The sample has fewer than 150,000 clones; around 86% are singletons. The sequencing sample was made of PBMCs. Receptors were obtained from a man in his late teens or twenties in good health and CMV-seropositive.

In its sample, this clone was seen a few times. The chain links TRBV27 to TRBJ2-2; D possibly corresponds to TRBD2 (5 bases). The germline V gene has CDR1 MNHEY and CDR2 SMNVEV (reference sequence). The length of the CDR3 is 13 residues. The V gene lost 2 bases and the J gene lost 7 bases, with 8 bases spanning the gap. This chain's CDR3 is CASSLLGSGELFF. The CDR3 DNA is TGTGCCAGCAGTTTACTAGGGAGCGGGGAGCTGTTTTTT.

The chain couples TRBV5-1 to TRBJ1-6; perhaps TRBD1 as D (6 bases). CDR1 and CDR2 (germline): SGHRS, YFSETQ. Trimming removed 0 bases at V and 7 bases at J, with 14 bases between. This CDR3 is 16 amino acids long. The DNA for the CDR3 is TGCGCCAGCAGCTTGGCCGGGCAGGGGAAGAATTCACCCCTCCACTTT. Translating gives CASSLAGQGKNSPLHF.

The chain carries TRBV11-2 and TRBJ2-3; no clear D gene. The CDR3 contains 12 residues. Germline V CDR1 and CDR2: SGHAT, FQNNGV. Deletions cut 5 bases from V and 6 bases from J, with 9 bases between. In DNA form, the CDR3 reads TGTGCCAGCAGCCCGGTCCGTGATACGCAGTATTTT. It is translated as CASSPVRDTQYF.

This chain links TRBV6-5 with TRBJ2-7; 7 nucleotides line up with TRBD2. This CDR3 is built from 13 residues. V lost 3 bases to trimming and J lost 5 bases; unmatched junction nucleotides: 4. CDR1 MNHEY and CDR2 SVGAGI come from the germline V gene. This CDR3 is CASSYVGGNEQYF. The CDR3, as DNA: TGTGCCAGCAGTTATGTGGGAGGGAACGAGCAGTACTTC.

This sequence joins TRBV23-1 and TRBJ2-2; TRBD1 agrees at 8 bases. TRBV23-1 is recorded as an ORF, its role being uncertain. The CDR3 length is 15 residues. The trim removed 6 bases at V and 5 bases at J, leaving 8 bases unmatched. CDR3 loop: CASSPGQGGTGELFF. Written as DNA, the CDR3 is TGCGCCAGCAGCCCCGGACAGGGTGGGACCGGGGAGCTGTTTTTT.

This clone was observed a few times. The chain recombines TRBV11-2 with TRBJ2-1, with 9 positions matching TRBD2. With V trimmed by 3 bases and J by 9 bases, 9 bases remained unmatched. Per germline, CDR1 SGHAT and CDR2 FQNNGV. This CDR3 spans 15 amino acids. The CDR3 DNA is TGTGCCAGCAGCTTTAGCGGGAGTGATCGGCTTGAGCAGTTCTTC. This encodes CASSFSGSDRLEQFF.

This chain uses TRBV9 with TRBJ1-1; D may be TRBD1 (5 bases). The CDR3 totals 15 residues. Germline V lookup: CDR1 SGDLS, CDR2 YYNGEE. Between the trimmed V and J ends, which lost 5 bases and 3 bases, there was a span of 17 bases. CDR3 loop: CASSGREGQYTEAFF. CDR3 in DNA: TGTGCCAGCAGTGGGCGGGAGGGGCAGTACACTGAAGCTTTCTTT.

This clone was recorded once. CDR3 bases: TGTGCCAGCAGTTGGGGAGGGGGGGGGAATGAGCAGTTCTTC. Residues: CASSWGGGGNEQFF. This sequence joins TRBV6-5 and TRBJ2-1; a weak D match, TRBD2 (7 bases). V dropped 4 bases and J dropped 7 bases, with 14 bases sitting between them. The CDR3 contains 14 residues. CDR1 is MNHEY, CDR2 SVGAGI, per germline.